This is a list of T cell receptor beta chains from one sample in a study of cytomegalovirus exposure and HLA in healthy donors. Profiled with immunoSEQ multiplex PCR; TCRdb holds only in-frame clones, not every one. The sample has tens of thousands of clones. The specimen was PBMCs. These receptors originate from a man aged 35-49 years in good health and CMV-seronegative. The CDR3 runs from the conserved cysteine through the conserved F or W. The order of the fields is clone size, J gene, V gene, D gene, CDR3 protein, CDR3 DNA. D genes are given only for firm matches. Clone size is given for some rows only: seen once, a few or many times, or a class if the clone is expanded.

clone_size: NA
j_call: TRBJ2-7
v_call: TRBV9
d_call: TRBD2
cdr3_aa: CASSPVAGSAYEQYF
cdr3_nt: TGTGCCAGCAGCCCCGTAGCGGGAAGCGCCTACGAGCAGTACTTC

clone_size: NA
j_call: TRBJ1-5
v_call: TRBV18
d_call: NA
cdr3_aa: CASSPGASNQPQHF
cdr3_nt: TGTGCCAGCTCACCAGGGGCGAGCAATCAGCCCCAGCATTTT

clone_size: medium-sized
j_call: TRBJ2-1
v_call: TRBV10-3
d_call: NA
cdr3_aa: CAIQGRGGEQFF
cdr3_nt: TGTGCCATCCAGGGTCGTGGGGGCGAGCAGTTCTTC

clone_size: NA
j_call: TRBJ2-2
v_call: TRBV6-8
d_call: TRBD1
cdr3_aa: CASSYAVRGLSNTGELFF
cdr3_nt: TGTGCCAGCAGTTACGCGGTCAGGGGGCTATCGAACACCGGGGAGCTGTTTTTT

clone_size: NA
j_call: TRBJ1-1
v_call: TRBV10-3
d_call: TRBD1
cdr3_aa: CAISESTGVWAFF
cdr3_nt: TGTGCCATCAGTGAGTCGACAGGGGTATGGGCTTTCTTT

clone_size: NA
j_call: TRBJ2-1
v_call: TRBV29-1
d_call: NA
cdr3_aa: CSVVDFLEQFF
cdr3_nt: TGCAGCGTTGTTGACTTCCTGGAGCAGTTCTTC

clone_size: NA
j_call: TRBJ1-2
v_call: TRBV9
d_call: TRBD1
cdr3_aa: CASSVRDSQNYGYTF
cdr3_nt: TGTGCCAGCAGCGTGCGGGACAGCCAAAACTATGGCTACACCTTC

clone_size: NA
j_call: TRBJ2-2
v_call: TRBV11-1
d_call: NA
cdr3_aa: CASSLAQANTGELFF
cdr3_nt: TGTGCCAGCAGCTTAGCACAAGCGAACACCGGGGAGCTGTTTTTT

clone_size: NA
j_call: TRBJ1-2
v_call: TRBV29-1
d_call: NA
cdr3_aa: CSVESSGFGLNYGYTF
cdr3_nt: TGCAGCGTTGAATCTTCAGGGTTCGGGCTGAACTATGGCTACACCTTC

clone_size: NA
j_call: TRBJ1-5
v_call: TRBV19
d_call: NA
cdr3_aa: CASSIVGGEEQPQHF
cdr3_nt: TGTGCCAGTAGTATAGTGGGCGGGGAGGAACAGCCCCAGCATTTT

clone_size: NA
j_call: TRBJ1-3
v_call: TRBV9
d_call: TRBD1
cdr3_aa: CASTGDGNTIYF
cdr3_nt: TGTGCCAGTACAGGGGATGGAAACACCATATATTTT